The present TCR beta chain was sequenced within a study of blood T cell repertoires in COVID-19. Background on the study: Acute and convalescent COVID-19 specimens originated in the United States, Italy and Spain. T cells, B-cell-depleted T cells, or PBMCs supplied cDNA or gDNA.

In the authors' methods: Amplification of reference gene primers was used by the study to estimate nucleated cell counts. Repertoires were generated with immunoSEQ multiplex PCR, while TCRdb's copy carries only in-frame clones and drops some. The V and J calls and the clone size are those of that table, but D and trimming were determined from the DNA. The table records 130,000 to 150,000 clones, around 87% of them present only once. CDR1 is MNHEY, CDR2 SVGEGT, per germline. The V end was cut by 5 bases, the J end by 3 bases, with 16 bases between. The CDR3 covers 15 residues. This sequence was found in a man aged 50-59 years who had recovered from COVID-19. The sequenced material came from peripheral blood. The V gene is TRBV6-2 or TRBV6-3, the J gene TRBJ1-1; maybe TRBD1 (5 bases). The CDR3 nucleotides are TGTGCCAGCAGTCCCTACGGGGGGACCTACACTGAAGCTTTCTTT. Protein product: CASSPYGGTYTEAFF.